The 17 T cell receptor beta chains below all came from one sample that was sequenced in a study of blood T cell repertoires in COVID-19. Data came from immunoSEQ multiplex PCR; TCRdb stores just in-frame clones and leaves some out. The sample shows tens of thousands of clones, about four fifths of them seen only once. Sequenced: peripheral blood. The receptors shown here come from a human donor in a cohort sampled during active COVID-19.

The chain uses TRBV21-1 and TRBJ1-4; TRBD1 is the table's D call and was not checked against the DNA. TRBV21-1 is a known pseudogene. This CDR3 comprises 17 residues. CDR3 sequence (DNA): TGTGCCAGCAGCAAATTAAACAGGGGATGCGCTAATGAAAAACTGTTTTTT. It specifies CASSKLNRGCANEKLFF.

As DNA, the CDR3 is TGTGCCAGCAGCCGGGACAGGGGGTTAGATACGCAGTATTTT. Its protein product is CASSRDRGLDTQYF. The rearrangement links TRBV5-4 to TRBJ2-3; 11 nucleotides agree with TRBD1. The CDR3 is 14 residues long. Unmatched junction bases numbered 3, after V lost 4 bases and J lost 5 bases. CDR1 is SGHNT, CDR2 YYREEE, per germline (reference sequence).

This sequence joins TRBV5-8 and TRBJ2-5, with TRBD2 matching 8 bases. Germline CDR1 and CDR2: SGHTS and YDEGEE. CDR3 length: 16 amino acids. V lost 1 base to trimming and J lost 5 bases; unmatched junction nucleotides: 10. CDR3 loop: CASSLNRLSGGETQYF. CDR3 nucleotide sequence: TGTGCCAGCAGCTTGAATCGTCTTTCGGGGGGGGAGACCCAGTACTTC.

V gene TRBV5-1 combines with J gene TRBJ1-1; D not resolved. V shed 3 bases and J shed 5 bases, with 14 bases lying between them. Germline V gives CDR1 SGHRS, CDR2 YFSETQ. This CDR3 comprises 14 residues. CDR3 sequence (DNA): TGCGCCAGCAGCTCTCAGAACCCGACAACTGAAGCTTTCTTT. It is translated as CASSSQNPTTEAFF.

V and J are TRBV18 and TRBJ1-1; 7 bases are shared with TRBD1. CDR3 length: 15 amino acids. Trimming cost V 3 bases and J 1 base; bases outside gene matches: 5. The germline V gene encodes CDR1 KGHSH and CDR2 LQKENI. The chain's CDR3 is CASSPWDSSNTEAFF. Here the CDR3 DNA reads TGTGCCAGCTCACCCTGGGACAGCTCGAACACTGAAGCTTTCTTT.

The genes are TRBV7-9 and TRBJ2-3; tentative D call: TRBD1 (5 bases). This CDR3 spans 16 amino acids. The V gene's germline CDR1 is SEHNR and CDR2 FQNEAQ (reference sequence). The V gene lost 5 bases and the J gene lost 2 bases, with 17 bases spanning the gap. The CDR3 loop is CASSLGASLDTDTQYF. The CDR3 bases are TGTGCCAGCAGCCTAGGGGCGAGCCTGGACACAGATACGCAGTATTTT.

This clone was seen just once. The chain joins TRBV30 to TRBJ1-1, with TRBD1 identical over 8 bases. Per the germline V gene, CDR1 is GTSNPN and CDR2 is SVGIG (reference sequence). Losses at the gene ends were 0 bases for V and 3 bases for J; bases not matched to a gene: 3. The CDR3 has 14 residues. The chain's CDR3 is CAWSVGRGHTEAFF. In DNA, the CDR3 is TGTGCCTGGAGTGTAGGCAGGGGGCACACTGAAGCTTTCTTT.

A word on this clone: The same CDR3 can be traced to other DNA sequences in this sample. Written as DNA, the CDR3 is TGTGCCAGCAGCCAAGTGACAGGGGGTGGCTACACCTTC. Amino acid sequence: CASSQVTGGGYTF. The chain recombines TRBV3-1 (or the pseudogene TRBV3-2) with TRBJ1-2; TRBD1 matches 9 bases. Germline CDR1 is LGHDT and CDR2 is YNNKEL (reference sequence). V gave up 1 base and J gave up 7 bases; unmatched junction bases: 1. The CDR3 is 13 amino acids.

The chain links TRBV6-1 to TRBJ2-5, with D possibly matching TRBD2 (6 bases). The V gene's germline CDR1 is MNHNS and CDR2 SASEGT. The CDR3 is 14 residues long. V was cut by 3 bases and J by 5 bases, with 13 bases left in between. The CDR3 DNA reads TGTGCCAGCAGTGACGGGGGAGTGGTGGAGACCCAGTACTTC. It specifies CASSDGGVVETQYF.

The gene calls are TRBV24-1 and TRBJ1-1; 8 positions match TRBD1. The CDR3 consists of 13 residues. The germline CDR1 and CDR2 sequences are KGHDR and SFDVKD. The J segment lost 11 bases and the V segment lost 2 bases, leaving 6 bases of the junction unmatched. The CDR3 DNA sequence: TGTGCCACCAGTGATTCCAGGACAGGGAATGCTTTCTTT. It encodes CATSDSRTGNAFF.

This chain uses TRBV20-1 with TRBJ1-6, with D hard to call. The germline gives CDR1 DFQATT, CDR2 SNEGSKA (reference sequence). The V gene lost 3 bases and the J gene lost 8 bases, with 8 bases spanning the gap. CDR3 length: 12 residues. CDR3: CSASVGDSPLHF. CDR3 coding DNA: TGCAGTGCTAGTGTCGGGGATTCACCCCTCCACTTT.

The chain recombines TRBV5-1 with TRBJ2-7; 9 bases match TRBD2. The germline V gene encodes CDR1 SGHRS and CDR2 YFSETQ. The CDR3 has 15 amino acids. V gave up 2 bases and J gave up 0 bases; unmatched junction bases: 3. The CDR3 reads CASSFERGDSYEQYF. In DNA, the CDR3 is TGCGCCAGCAGCTTTGAGCGGGGGGACTCCTACGAGCAGTACTTC.

The V and J genes are TRBV25-1 and TRBJ1-3; D remains ambiguous. The CDR3 covers 14 residues. The V gene lost 3 bases and the J gene lost 2 bases, with 8 bases spanning the gap. Per the germline V gene, CDR1 is MGHDK and CDR2 is SYGVNS. Written as DNA, the CDR3 is TGTGCCAGCAGTGATGTGGCTGCTGGAAACACCATATATTTT. Translating gives CASSDVAAGNTIYF.

The CDR3 protein is CASSIQGRGTEAFF. DNA for the CDR3: TGTGCCAGTAGTATTCAGGGTAGAGGCACTGAAGCTTTCTTT. The V and J genes are TRBV19 and TRBJ1-1; D may be TRBD1 (5 bases). Germline CDR1 is LNHDA and CDR2 is SQIVND (reference sequence). CDR3 length: 14 residues. V was clipped by 3 bases and J by 4 bases, with 12 bases between them.

This clone has just one count. The chain joins TRBV29-1 to TRBJ2-3, with 7 bases that match TRBD2. Germline-derived CDR1 and CDR2 are SQVTM and ANQGSEA. The CDR3 loop spans 15 amino acids. V was pared by 4 bases and J by 1 base, with 8 bases of the junction left unmatched. The CDR3 is CSVGSRESRTDTQYF. The CDR3 DNA reads as TGCAGCGTTGGCTCGCGGGAGTCCCGCACAGATACGCAGTATTTT.

The chain uses TRBV11-2 and TRBJ1-2; D not resolved. V was shortened by 1 base and J by 2 bases, with 5 bases between the two germline ends. CDR1 and CDR2 (germline): SGHAT, FQNNGV. CDR3 length: 13 amino acids. This CDR3 reads CASSLGINYGYTF. CDR3 coding DNA: TGTGCCAGCAGCTTAGGTATAAACTATGGCTACACCTTC.

The V call is TRBV3-1 (or the pseudogene TRBV3-2), the J call TRBJ2-7; 7 bases are shared with TRBD1. CDR1 LGHDT and CDR2 YNNKEL come from the germline V gene (reference sequence). V was clipped by 1 base and J by 6 bases; unmatched bases: 3. CDR3 length equals 13 residues. In DNA form, the CDR3 reads TGTGCCAGCAGCCAAGCACAGGGGACCGAGCAGTACTTC. It codes for CASSQAQGTEQYF.